This is a list of T cell receptor beta chains from one sample in a study of cytomegalovirus exposure and HLA in healthy donors. Here immunoSEQ multiplex PCR was the method, and the copy in TCRdb shows in-frame clones only, minus some. Among more than 140,000 clones, 85% to 90% were seen once, and the ten largest hold over 3%. The sequencing sample was made of PBMCs. The source is a young woman in good health and CMV-seropositive. Both conserved end residues are part of each CDR3. Fields, in order: V gene, D gene, J gene, clone size, CDR3 protein, CDR3 DNA. D genes are given only for firm matches. Not every row has a clone size; where given, it reads once, few, many or a size class.

TRBV5-5	TRBD1	TRBJ2-7	-	CASSWRTGDSYEQYF	TGTGCCAGCAGCTGGCGGACAGGGGACTCCTACGAGCAGTACTTC
TRBV11-2	-	TRBJ2-1	-	CASSLESRYNEQFF	TGTGCCAGCAGCTTAGAGTCCAGGTACAATGAGCAGTTCTTC
TRBV21-1	-	TRBJ1-5	-	CASSIDLSDRHSNQPQHF	TGTGCCAGCAGCATAGACCTCTCGGACAGACATAGCAATCAGCCCCAGCATTTT
TRBV27	-	TRBJ2-3	-	CASSLWGGSLTSTDTQYF	TGTGCCAGCAGTTTATGGGGGGGCTCTCTAACTAGCACAGATACGCAGTATTTT
TRBV10-3	-	TRBJ2-3	-	CAIRKWTASSTDTQYF	TGTGCCATCAGGAAGTGGACAGCCTCTAGCACAGATACGCAGTATTTT
TRBV5-1	TRBD2	TRBJ2-1	-	CASSLEGATSVFNEQFF	TGCGCCAGCAGCCTGGAGGGTGCGACTAGCGTATTCAATGAGCAGTTCTTC
TRBV7-6	TRBD2	TRBJ2-3	-	CASSKVGLAGVVDTQYF	TGTGCCAGCAGCAAGGTGGGACTAGCGGGAGTCGTGGATACGCAGTATTTT
TRBV27	TRBD1	TRBJ1-1	-	CASSLSTGITEAFF	TGTGCCAGCAGTCTCTCGACAGGGATCACTGAAGCTTTCTTT
TRBV5-6	-	TRBJ2-7	once	CASSLGPGEQYF	TGTGCCAGCAGCTTGGGGCCAGGCGAGCAGTACTTC
TRBV2	-	TRBJ1-4	-	CASITGLANEKLFF	TGTGCCAGCATAACAGGCCTAGCTAATGAAAAACTGTTTTTT
TRBV6-5	-	TRBJ1-5	-	CASSWAQNQPQHF	TGTGCCAGCAGTTGGGCCCAAAATCAGCCCCAGCATTTT
TRBV14	-	TRBJ1-1	-	CASSSARWVTEAFF	TGTGCCAGCAGTTCCGCTAGGTGGGTCACTGAAGCTTTCTTT
TRBV12-5	TRBD2	TRBJ2-3	-	CASGLVPSGRLGGTDTQYF	TGTGCTAGTGGTTTGGTACCCAGCGGGAGGCTGGGGGGCACAGATACGCAGTATTTT
TRBV19	TRBD2	TRBJ2-7	few	CASSPSGARYEQYF	TGTGCCAGTAGCCCTAGCGGTGCTCGCTACGAGCAGTACTTC
TRBV30	TRBD1	TRBJ2-6	-	CAWSVYRGRIAGANVLTF	TGTGCCTGGAGTGTCTACAGGGGGCGGATAGCTGGGGCCAACGTCCTGACTTTC
TRBV6-1	-	TRBJ2-2	few	CASSGGLESGELFF	TGTGCCAGCAGTGGCGGACTGGAATCGGGGGAGCTGTTTTTT
TRBV7-2	-	TRBJ2-3	-	CASSFSPRGDTQYF	TGTGCCAGCAGCTTTTCTCCGAGGGGGGATACGCAGTATTTT
TRBV18	TRBD1	TRBJ2-7	-	CASSPDRGHEQYF	TGTGCCAGCTCTCCGGACAGGGGGCACGAGCAGTACTTC
TRBV7-2	TRBD1	TRBJ2-7	-	CASSLAGQGAHEQYF	TGTGCCAGCAGCTTGGCTGGACAGGGGGCCCACGAGCAGTACTTC
TRBV7-3	TRBD2	TRBJ2-7	-	CASSPTSGRADEQYF	TGTGCCAGCAGCCCTACTAGCGGGAGGGCGGATGAGCAGTACTTC
TRBV12-2	-	TRBJ2-2	-	CASRYTGTSGGINTGELFF	TGTGCAAGTCGTTATACCGGGACTAGCGGAGGGATAAACACCGGGGAGCTGTTTTTT
TRBV30	-	TRBJ2-2	once	CAWSVVGGPTGELFF	TGTGCCTGGAGTGTAGTGGGGGGGCCCACCGGGGAGCTGTTTTTT
TRBV7-2	-	TRBJ1-2	-	CASSPYVTLGGYTF	TGTGCCAGCAGCCCTTACGTGACACTTGGGGGCTACACCTTC
TRBV2	TRBD2	TRBJ2-1	-	CASSSGTSPNEQFF	TGTGCCAGCAGTTCCGGGACTAGCCCCAATGAGCAGTTCTTC
TRBV28	TRBD2	TRBJ2-3	-	CASSSPTSGTDTQYF	TGTGCCAGCAGTTCCCCGACTAGCGGGACAGATACGCAGTATTTT
TRBV9	TRBD2	TRBJ2-3	-	CASSVPSGRSDTQYF	TGTGCCAGCAGCGTGCCTAGCGGGAGGTCAGATACGCAGTATTTT
TRBV11-3	-	TRBJ2-1	-	CASKAVAASNEQFF	TGTGCCAGTAAGGCGGTAGCGGCCTCTAATGAGCAGTTCTTC
TRBV18	TRBD1	TRBJ1-3	-	CASSPSRGQGGNTIYF	TGTGCCAGCTCACCATCCAGGGGACAGGGTGGAAACACCATATATTTT
TRBV29-1	-	TRBJ1-2	-	CSVEPGGAYGYTF	TGCAGCGTCGAGCCCGGGGGGGCCTATGGCTACACCTTC